This TCR beta chain derives from a study of long-term antiretroviral therapy in people with HIV. Runs used v3.0 of the immunoSEQ assay and were done at survey level. Sequencing of each sample targeted roughly 40,000-55,000 T-cell genomes. The data were produced by immunoSEQ multiplex PCR, yet TCRdb's version contains in-frame clones alone and is incomplete. The data show 20,000 to 25,000 clones, about 87% seen once. General observations from the study: Controls exceeded HIV repertoires in CDR3 length range. Across all time points, the repertoire was dominated by clones that expanded before ART.

Among participants with HIV, every one received treatment in the United States. As to this clone: The antigen is undetermined.

This sample comprised unsorted PBMCs, obtained around 2.7 years after starting antiretroviral therapy. The clonotype was recovered from a woman aged 45 to 65 with HIV.

The CDR3 bases are TGTGCCAGCAGCGTAGTTCCCCCCGACAGACCTCTCACGGATGGCTACACCTTC. This translates into CASSVVPPDRPLTDGYTF. The genes are TRBV9 and TRBJ1-2; possibly TRBD1 for D (5 bases). The V gene lost 0 bases and the J gene lost 6 bases, with 24 bases spanning the gap. The CDR3 is 18 amino acids. Germline V gene data show CDR1 as SGDLS and CDR2 as YYNGEE.